Following are 9 T cell receptor beta chains from one sample sequenced in a study of cytomegalovirus exposure and HLA in healthy donors. Amplification used 60 Vbeta primers and 13 Jbeta primers. Some clones are missing from TCRdb's copy, which holds only in-frame ones; the method was immunoSEQ multiplex PCR. The data show about 110,000 clones, 79% seen once. Sequenced input: PBMCs. Receptors were obtained from a woman aged 18-29 years in good health and CMV-seropositive.

The chain employs TRBV7-9 and TRBJ2-2; unclear D gene. Trimming cost V 1 base and J 3 bases, with 9 bases left between them. The V gene's germline CDR1 is SEHNR and CDR2 FQNEAQ (reference sequence). This CDR3 has 15 residues. The CDR3, as DNA: TGTGCCAGCAGCTTAGTTGTTGGCTACACCGGGGAGCTGTTTTTT. Amino acids: CASSLVVGYTGELFF.

The chain combines TRBV6-6 with TRBJ2-3; D call uncertain. Germline CDR1 and CDR2: MNHNY and SVGAGI (reference sequence). CDR3 length: 12 residues. V lost 0 bases to trimming and J lost 10 bases, with 8 bases between them. CDR3 in amino acids: CASSYSEGAQYF. CDR3 DNA: TGTGCCAGCAGTTACTCTGAAGGAGCGCAGTATTTT.

In this sample, this clone turned up a few times. The chain has TRBV4-2 and TRBJ1-4, with 9 nucleotides matching TRBD1. The CDR3 runs 12 residues. Germline loops: CDR1 LGHNA, CDR2 YNFKEQ. Trimming removed 6 bases from V and 13 bases from J; junction bases left unmatched: 6. The CDR3 region is CASSPLDRGLFF. The CDR3 DNA reads TGTGCCAGCAGTCCCTTGGACAGGGGACTGTTTTTT.

The chain employs TRBV4-1 and TRBJ1-2; TRBD1 is a possible D gene (5 bases). The CDR3 totals 14 residues. The V gene's germline CDR1 is MGHRA and CDR2 YSYEKL. V was shortened by 1 base and J by 4 bases, with 10 bases between the two germline ends. The CDR3 protein is CASSQATDTYGYTF. The CDR3 coding sequence is TGCGCCAGCAGCCAAGCGACAGACACCTATGGCTACACCTTC.

J is TRBJ1-2 and V is TRBV7-3; TRBD1 might be the D (6 bases). V lost 5 bases, J lost 6 bases, and 16 bases lay in between. This CDR3 region has 14 residues. Germline lookup yields CDR1 SGHTA and CDR2 FQGTGA. In nucleotides, the CDR3 is TGTGCCAGCAGCCCGACGAGGGGGGGAGATGGCTACACCTTC. Encoded protein: CASSPTRGGDGYTF.

A few counts support this clone. This chain joins TRBV23-1 and TRBJ2-1, with 11 positions matching TRBD2. TRBV23-1 is an ORF, with its function uncertain. This CDR3 spans 16 amino acids. With 6 bases clipped from V and 8 bases from J, the junction kept 12 bases outside the gene matches. The CDR3 is CASRLAGGPSRDEQFF. The CDR3 region has the DNA TGCGCCAGCAGGTTAGCGGGAGGGCCGTCAAGGGATGAGCAGTTCTTC.

This clone appeared a few times. The rearrangement uses TRBV5-1 and TRBJ1-1, with TRBD1 as a possible D gene (6 bases). This CDR3 comprises 13 residues. Trimming stripped 1 base from V and 8 bases from J, with 12 bases between. The germline CDR1 and CDR2 sequences are SGHRS and YFSETQ. This CDR3 reads CASSLPFTGEAFF. The CDR3 nucleotides are TGCGCCAGCAGCTTGCCCTTCACAGGGGAAGCTTTCTTT. Using reference TRBV5-1 and TRBJ1-1 for the parts outside the CDR3, the full variable domain is KAGVTQTPRYLIKTRGQQVTLSCSPISGHRSVSWYQQTPGQGLQFLFEYFSETQRNKGNFPGRFSGRQFSNSRSEMNVSTLELGDSALYLCASSLPFTGEAFFGQGTRLTVV.

The V call is TRBV5-1, the J call TRBJ2-7, with a weak D call TRBD1 (6 bases). The V end lost 0 bases, the J end lost 5 bases, and 12 bases lay between the germline ends. Per germline, CDR1 SGHRS and CDR2 YFSETQ. This CDR3 region has 14 residues. For the CDR3, the DNA is TGCGCCAGCAGCTTGGCTGGCAGGGGTAACGAGCAGTACTTC. Translating gives CASSLAGRGNEQYF.

This rearrangement joins TRBV9 to TRBJ2-1; the D gene is possibly TRBD2 (7 bases). Germline-derived CDR1 and CDR2 are SGDLS and YYNGEE. Trimming took 0 bases from V and 4 from J, leaving 20 bases between them. The CDR3 extends over 18 amino acids. The CDR3 DNA reads TGTGCCAGCAGCGTAGGTCCTGGGGGGGGCTCCCCTTACAATGAGCAGTTCTTC. It codes for CASSVGPGGGSPYNEQFF.